This T cell receptor beta chain was observed in a study of blood T cell repertoires in COVID-19. Only in-frame clones appear in the TCRdb table, and some are missing; sequencing was by immunoSEQ multiplex PCR. This sample has about 84,000 clones, with 86% found just once. The V segment lost 7 bases and the J segment 6 bases; nucleotides outside the gene matches: 18. This CDR3 is built from 16 residues. Germline values: CDR1 SGHVS, CDR2 FQNEAQ. The chain recombines TRBV7-8 with TRBJ2-7; TRBD2 aligns across 7 bases. Material for sequencing was peripheral blood. The receptor's source is a man aged 80 or over with active or convalescent COVID-19. In nucleotides, the CDR3 is TGTGCCAGCACTCCTACTCCCGGGACTACCCTTTCCGAGCAGTACTTC. Protein sequence: CASTPTPGTTLSEQYF.